This entry concerns a single T cell receptor beta chain. Original processing notes: Scientists estimated how many nucleated cells there were by amplifying reference gene primers. Sequencing used immunoSEQ multiplex PCR; TCRdb keeps in-frame clones, though not all of them. That table furnishes V, J and clone size, whereas the DNA furnished D and trimming. The data hold a few hundred thousand clones, with roughly nine tenths observed a single time. The ends were cut back, 7 bases at V and 0 bases at J, with 12 bases in the middle. The V gene's germline CDR1 is SGHTA and CDR2 FQGNSA. This CDR3 has 14 amino acids. This sample is drawn from a study of blood T cell repertoires in COVID-19. Looking at the study overall: The origin of the acute and convalescent COVID-19 samples was the United States, Italy and Spain. The cDNA or gDNA used as material had been derived from T cells, B-cell-depleted T cells, or PBMCs.

Specimen: peripheral blood. The chain employs TRBV7-2 and TRBJ2-5; TRBD2 might be the D (6 bases). The receptor was derived from a woman between 35 and 50 years old who had recovered from COVID-19. The CDR3 protein is CASTLGGNQETQYF. For the CDR3, the DNA is TGTGCCAGCACCTTGGGAGGTAACCAAGAGACCCAGTACTTC.